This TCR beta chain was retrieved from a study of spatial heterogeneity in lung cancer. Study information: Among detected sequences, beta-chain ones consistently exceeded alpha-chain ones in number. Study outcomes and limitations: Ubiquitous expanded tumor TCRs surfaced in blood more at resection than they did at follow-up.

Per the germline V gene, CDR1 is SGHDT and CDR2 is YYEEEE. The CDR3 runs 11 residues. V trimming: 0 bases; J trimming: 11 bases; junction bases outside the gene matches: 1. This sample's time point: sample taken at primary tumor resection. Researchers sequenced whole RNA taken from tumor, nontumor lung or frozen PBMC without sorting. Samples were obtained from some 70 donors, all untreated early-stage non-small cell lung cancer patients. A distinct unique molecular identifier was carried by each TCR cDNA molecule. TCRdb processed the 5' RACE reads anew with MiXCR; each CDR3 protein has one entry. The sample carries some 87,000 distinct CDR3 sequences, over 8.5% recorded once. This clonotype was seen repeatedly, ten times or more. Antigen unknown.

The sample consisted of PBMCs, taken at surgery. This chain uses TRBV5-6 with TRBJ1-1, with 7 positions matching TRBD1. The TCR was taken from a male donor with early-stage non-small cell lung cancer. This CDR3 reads CASSLEGAAFF. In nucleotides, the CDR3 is TGTGCCAGCAGCTTGGAGGGGGCGGCTTTCTTT.